This record looks at one T cell receptor beta chain sequence and its context. Profiling relied on immunoSEQ multiplex PCR, and the TCRdb table lists in-frame clones only, not all of them. Of roughly 16,000 clones listed, roughly 85% are singletons. Germline values: CDR1 MNHEY, CDR2 SMNVEV (reference sequence). V lost 4 bases to trimming and J lost 4 bases; unmatched junction nucleotides: 10. The CDR3 contains 15 residues. The data belong to a study of T cells in localized non-small cell lung cancer. This rearrangement joins TRBV27 to TRBJ2-7; 7 bases map to TRBD1. The sample was peripheral blood, taken before any cancer treatment. The source is a female donor aged 60 or older with stage I squamous cell lung carcinoma. DNA for the CDR3: TGTGCCAGCAGTTCGACAGGGTTTAACCCTTACGAGCAGTACTTC. Its translation: CASSSTGFNPYEQYF.